The rows below give T cell receptor beta chains drawn from one sample of a study of T-cell reconstitution after alpha-beta-depleted transplantation in children. One entry per CDR3 protein results from TCRdb running MiXCR on the PCR reads. The sample has about 400,000 distinct CDR3 sequences, under 20% seen once. The input for sequencing was PBMCs, mostly from graft donor cells, taken 360 days after TCRalphabeta/CD19-depleted stem cell transplant. The receptors were sampled from a boy younger than two who had a stem cell transplant for Wiskott-Aldrich syndrome, so the T cells may come from the graft donor. Each CDR3 is given with its conserved first and last residue. D genes are given only for firm matches. Expanded clones get a size class; other rows say once, few or many, or leave the size out.

size: few; V: TRBV15; D: -; J: TRBJ1-4; CDR3: CATSRDSGGQPTNEKLFF; DNA: TGTGCCACCAGCAGAGACTCAGGTGGGCAGCCCACTAATGAAAAACTGTTTTTT
size: many; V: TRBV7-2; D: -; J: TRBJ2-4; CDR3: CASSLGIAKNIQYF; DNA: TGTGCCAGCAGCTTAGGCATAGCCAAAAACATTCAGTACTTC
size: few; V: TRBV7-9; D: -; J: TRBJ2-2; CDR3: CASTPGFVTGELFF; DNA: TGTGCCAGCACCCCTGGCTTCGTCACCGGGGAGCTGTTTTTT
size: many; V: TRBV27; D: -; J: TRBJ2-6; CDR3: CASSFSSGANVLTF; DNA: TGTGCCAGCAGCTTTAGCTCTGGGGCCAACGTCCTGACTTTC
size: once; V: TRBV2; D: TRBD1; J: TRBJ2-5; CDR3: CASTPDRARETQYF; DNA: TGTGCCAGCACCCCAGACAGGGCCAGGGAGACCCAGTACTTC
size: -; V: TRBV5-1; D: TRBD1; J: TRBJ2-1; CDR3: CASSLITGGPYNEQFF; DNA: TGCGCCAGCAGCTTAATCACAGGGGGCCCCTACAATGAGCAGTTCTTC
size: few; V: TRBV7-9; D: -; J: TRBJ1-1; CDR3: CASRPTGKNTEAFF; DNA: TGTGCCAGCAGACCGACGGGGAAGAACACTGAAGCTTTCTTT
size: many; V: TRBV12-3/TRBV12-4; D: -; J: TRBJ2-1; CDR3: CASSPEGGKGYNEQFF; DNA: TGTGCCAGCAGTCCAGAGGGCGGGAAGGGTTACAATGAGCAGTTCTTC
size: -; V: TRBV12-3/TRBV12-4; D: -; J: TRBJ1-1; CDR3: CASSPTGLMNTEAFF; DNA: TGTGCCAGCAGTCCGACAGGCCTCATGAACACTGAAGCTTTCTTT
size: few; V: TRBV12-3/TRBV12-4; D: -; J: TRBJ1-5; CDR3: CASRPGGGPQHF; DNA: TGTGCCAGCAGACCAGGCGGGGGGCCCCAGCATTTT
size: -; V: TRBV19; D: TRBD2; J: TRBJ2-3; CDR3: CASSPQTSGSLDTQYF; DNA: TGTGCCAGTAGTCCCCAGACTAGCGGGAGTCTAGATACGCAGTATTTT
size: few; V: TRBV20-1; D: -; J: TRBJ2-7; CDR3: CSASGITTYEQYF; DNA: TGCAGTGCTAGTGGTATCACCACCTACGAGCAGTACTTC
size: -; V: TRBV4-3; D: -; J: TRBJ2-7; CDR3: CASSPSQGYSYEQYF; DNA: TGCGCCAGCAGCCCCAGCCAAGGATACTCCTACGAGCAGTACTTC
size: -; V: TRBV20-1; D: -; J: TRBJ2-1; CDR3: CSSSKVHEQFF; DNA: TGCAGTTCTTCTAAAGTCCATGAGCAGTTCTTC
size: -; V: TRBV20-1; D: -; J: TRBJ2-1; CDR3: CSARDHGIYNEQFF; DNA: TGCAGTGCTAGAGATCACGGAATCTACAATGAGCAGTTCTTC
size: few; V: TRBV4-1; D: TRBD2; J: TRBJ2-7; CDR3: CASSQGGSGGANKYEQYF; DNA: TGCGCCAGCAGCCAAGGAGGTAGCGGGGGGGCCAATAAGTACGAGCAGTACTTC
size: -; V: TRBV25-1; D: -; J: TRBJ2-7; CDR3: CASSNRLTYEQYF; DNA: TGTGCCAGCAGTAACCGGCTGACCTACGAGCAGTACTTC
size: few; V: TRBV5-6; D: -; J: TRBJ2-5; CDR3: CASSLNGLAQETQYF; DNA: TGTGCCAGCAGCTTAAACGGGCTAGCACAAGAGACCCAGTACTTC
size: -; V: TRBV2; D: -; J: TRBJ1-4; CDR3: CASSWTATFEKLFF; DNA: TGTGCCAGCAGTTGGACAGCTACCTTTGAAAAACTGTTTTTT
size: -; V: TRBV5-1; D: TRBD2; J: TRBJ2-1; CDR3: CASSLARGGSAAQFF; DNA: TGCGCCAGCAGCTTGGCCAGAGGCGGGAGTGCGGCGCAGTTCTTC
size: -; V: TRBV5-1; D: TRBD1; J: TRBJ2-7; CDR3: CASSLAIPTGSYEQYF; DNA: TGCGCCAGCAGCTTGGCCATCCCGACAGGGAGCTACGAGCAGTACTTC
size: -; V: TRBV6-2/TRBV6-3; D: -; J: TRBJ2-1; CDR3: CASSSRAPYNEQFF; DNA: TGTGCCAGCAGTTCCAGGGCCCCCTACAATGAGCAGTTCTTC
size: -; V: TRBV2; D: -; J: TRBJ2-6; CDR3: CTCSSFDRSSGANVLTF; DNA: TGTACCTGCAGTTCTTTCGACAGGAGCTCTGGGGCCAACGTCCTGACTTTC
size: few; V: TRBV18; D: -; J: TRBJ2-5; CDR3: CASSTVGGKTQYF; DNA: TGTGCCAGCTCAACGGTCGGGGGAAAGACCCAGTACTTC
size: -; V: TRBV5-1; D: TRBD1; J: TRBJ2-3; CDR3: CASSLGTGQLSDTQYF; DNA: TGCGCCAGCAGCTTGGGAACGGGACAGCTATCAGATACGCAGTATTTT
size: many; V: TRBV12-3/TRBV12-4; D: -; J: TRBJ1-2; CDR3: CASSLAAGAGGYTF; DNA: TGTGCCAGCAGTTTAGCGGCGGGGGCTGGGGGCTACACCTTC
size: few; V: TRBV11-2; D: -; J: TRBJ2-7; CDR3: CASSSRHGYEQYF; DNA: TGTGCCAGCAGCTCAAGGCACGGCTACGAGCAGTACTTC
size: -; V: TRBV5-1; D: TRBD1; J: TRBJ2-3; CDR3: CASSLRGQGEDTQYF; DNA: TGCGCCAGCAGCTTACGGGGACAGGGGGAAGATACGCAGTATTTT
size: -; V: TRBV29-1; D: -; J: TRBJ2-5; CDR3: CSVVRGRLETQYF; DNA: TGCAGCGTTGTTCGGGGGCGTCTGGAGACCCAGTACTTC
size: -; V: TRBV28; D: TRBD2; J: TRBJ2-1; CDR3: CASSPIAGGLNEQFF; DNA: TGTGCCAGCAGTCCCATAGCGGGGGGGTTGAATGAGCAGTTCTTC
size: -; V: TRBV5-6; D: -; J: TRBJ2-1; CDR3: CASSSQPNEQFF; DNA: TGTGCCAGCAGCTCCCAACCGAATGAGCAGTTCTTC
size: few; V: TRBV19; D: -; J: TRBJ2-7; CDR3: CASSVTGYYEQYF; DNA: TGTGCCAGTAGTGTTACAGGATACTACGAGCAGTACTTC
size: -; V: TRBV20-1; D: TRBD2; J: TRBJ2-1; CDR3: CCARDPSGSPNYNEQFF; DNA: TGCTGTGCTAGAGATCCTAGCGGGAGTCCCAATTACAATGAGCAGTTCTTC
size: -; V: TRBV12-3/TRBV12-4; D: -; J: TRBJ2-2; CDR3: CASSPGGSGTGELFF; DNA: TGTGCCAGCAGCCCCGGAGGGAGTGGCACCGGGGAGCTGTTTTTT
size: -; V: TRBV12-3/TRBV12-4; D: TRBD1; J: TRBJ2-3; CDR3: CASSPKGAGTDTQYF; DNA: TGTGCCAGCAGTCCCAAGGGGGCTGGCACAGATACGCAGTATTTT
size: -; V: TRBV7-8; D: -; J: TRBJ1-3; CDR3: CASSLAVFPGNTIYF; DNA: TGTGCCAGCAGCTTAGCTGTTTTTCCCGGAAACACCATATATTTT
size: -; V: TRBV7-2; D: -; J: TRBJ2-7; CDR3: CASSVGRPYEQYF; DNA: TGTGCCAGCAGCGTGGGACGACCCTACGAGCAGTACTTC
size: few; V: TRBV24-1; D: TRBD1; J: TRBJ2-3; CDR3: CATSAAPGQGTINTQYF; DNA: TGTGCCACCAGTGCCGCGCCGGGACAGGGGACCATAAATACGCAGTATTTT
size: few; V: TRBV18; D: -; J: TRBJ2-1; CDR3: CASSPPTLEQFF; DNA: TGTGCCAGCTCACCACCCACTTTGGAGCAGTTCTTC
size: few; V: TRBV11-3; D: TRBD2; J: TRBJ2-7; CDR3: CASSLLSQGLAGVSEQYF; DNA: TGTGCCAGCAGCTTACTGTCCCAGGGACTAGCGGGAGTAAGCGAGCAGTACTTC
size: -; V: TRBV5-1; D: TRBD1; J: TRBJ1-1; CDR3: CASSTFPGGLSTEAFF; DNA: TGCGCCAGCAGCACTTTCCCAGGGGGCCTGAGCACTGAAGCTTTCTTT
size: few; V: TRBV4-1; D: -; J: TRBJ2-2; CDR3: CASSPPQGLNTGELFF; DNA: TGCGCCAGCAGCCCCCCACAGGGCCTGAACACCGGGGAGCTGTTTTTT
size: few; V: TRBV30; D: -; J: TRBJ2-7; CDR3: CAWSVRDISYEQYF; DNA: TGTGCCTGGAGTGTACGCGACATATCCTACGAGCAGTACTTC
size: many; V: TRBV30; D: -; J: TRBJ2-3; CDR3: CAWTPGAPTQYF; DNA: TGTGCCTGGACCCCCGGGGCTCCTACGCAGTATTTT
size: -; V: TRBV27; D: TRBD2; J: TRBJ2-2; CDR3: CASRGLSGRAPGELFF; DNA: TGTGCCAGCAGGGGGCTGAGCGGGAGGGCCCCCGGGGAGCTGTTTTTT
size: few; V: TRBV20-1; D: -; J: TRBJ2-4; CDR3: CSAQGGGKNIQYF; DNA: TGCAGTGCCCAGGGAGGGGGCAAAAACATTCAGTACTTC
size: few; V: TRBV6-6; D: -; J: TRBJ2-2; CDR3: CASRPRKGGRPTGELFF; DNA: TGTGCCAGCCGACCGAGGAAAGGGGGGCGCCCCACCGGGGAGCTGTTTTTT
size: few; V: TRBV20-1; D: -; J: TRBJ2-3; CDR3: CSARVATDTQYF; DNA: TGCAGTGCTAGAGTAGCGACAGATACGCAGTATTTT
size: -; V: TRBV10-3; D: -; J: TRBJ2-2; CDR3: CAISGLWNANTGELFF; DNA: TGTGCCATCAGTGGGCTTTGGAACGCGAACACCGGGGAGCTGTTTTTT
size: few; V: TRBV5-6; D: -; J: TRBJ1-2; CDR3: CASSLRAGYTF; DNA: TGTGCCAGCAGCTTGAGGGCTGGCTACACCTTC
size: many; V: TRBV5-4; D: TRBD2; J: TRBJ2-3; CDR3: CASSWGLAGGTDTQYF; DNA: TGTGCCAGCAGCTGGGGACTAGCGGGAGGGACAGATACGCAGTATTTT